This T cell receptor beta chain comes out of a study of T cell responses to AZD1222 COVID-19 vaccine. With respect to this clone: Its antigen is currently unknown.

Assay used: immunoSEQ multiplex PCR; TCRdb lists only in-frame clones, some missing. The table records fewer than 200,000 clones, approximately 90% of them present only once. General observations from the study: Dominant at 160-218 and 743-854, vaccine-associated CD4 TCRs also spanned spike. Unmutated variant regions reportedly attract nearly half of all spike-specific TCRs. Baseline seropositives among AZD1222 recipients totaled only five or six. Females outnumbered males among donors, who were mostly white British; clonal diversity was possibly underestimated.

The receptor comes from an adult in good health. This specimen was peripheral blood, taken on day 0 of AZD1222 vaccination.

Written as DNA, the CDR3 is TGTGCCAGCAGCCAAGCATTACTAGCGGGAGCAAGGAATGAGCAGTTCTTC. It yields the protein CASSQALLAGARNEQFF. The chain employs TRBV3-1 (or the pseudogene TRBV3-2) and TRBJ2-1; 11 nucleotides align to TRBD2. V shed 1 base and J 7 bases; nucleotides not matched to a gene: 9. CDR1 and CDR2 (germline): LGHDT, YNNKEL (reference sequence). The CDR3 is 17 residues long.